Listed below are T cell receptor beta chains from one sample, sequenced in a study of blood T cell repertoires in COVID-19. Profiling relied on immunoSEQ multiplex PCR, and the TCRdb table lists in-frame clones only, not all of them. The repertoire includes 30,000 to 45,000 clones, about nine tenths of them detected once, and 5.5% to 7.5% sits in the top ten. The sequenced material came from peripheral blood. Every receptor here comes from a human donor in a cohort sampled during active COVID-19. Each CDR3 is given with its conserved first and last residue. D genes are given only for firm matches. Size tells how often a clone was seen (once, few, many) or the class of an expanded clone, and some rows leave it out.

d_call: NA; clone_size: NA; j_call: TRBJ1-3; v_call: TRBV7-2; cdr3_nt: TGTGCCAGCAGTCAGGAGGCGTCGAGCTCTGGAAACACCATATATTTT; cdr3_aa: CASSQEASSSGNTIYF
d_call: NA; clone_size: NA; j_call: TRBJ1-1; v_call: TRBV6-6; cdr3_nt: TGTGCCAGCAGTGTCGGCACTGAAGCTTTCTTT; cdr3_aa: CASSVGTEAFF
d_call: NA; clone_size: NA; j_call: TRBJ1-1; v_call: TRBV6-5; cdr3_nt: TGTGCCAGCAGAAAATCGAGCAGGGAGAACACTGAAGCTTTCTTT; cdr3_aa: CASRKSSRENTEAFF
d_call: TRBD2; clone_size: NA; j_call: TRBJ2-2; v_call: TRBV7-9; cdr3_nt: TGTGCCAGCAGCTCCCCCACTAGCGGGAGTTTCACCGGGGAGCTGTTTTTT; cdr3_aa: CASSSPTSGSFTGELFF
d_call: TRBD1; clone_size: NA; j_call: TRBJ1-3; v_call: TRBV27; cdr3_nt: TGTGCCAGCAGTTTATCCCAGGGACAGGAATCTGGAAACACCATATATTTT; cdr3_aa: CASSLSQGQESGNTIYF
d_call: TRBD1; clone_size: NA; j_call: TRBJ1-3; v_call: TRBV19; cdr3_nt: TGTGCGGGGCCGGACAGGGGATACGGAAACACCATATATTTT; cdr3_aa: CAGPDRGYGNTIYF
d_call: TRBD1; clone_size: NA; j_call: TRBJ2-2; v_call: TRBV12-3/TRBV12-4; cdr3_nt: TGTGCCACCACGGGACAGATCACCGGGGAGCTGTTTTTT; cdr3_aa: CATTGQITGELFF
d_call: NA; clone_size: once; j_call: TRBJ2-7; v_call: TRBV19; cdr3_nt: TGTGCCAGTAGTCCGGGACGGGACTTCGGCGAGCAGTACTTC; cdr3_aa: CASSPGRDFGEQYF
d_call: NA; clone_size: NA; j_call: TRBJ2-2; v_call: TRBV19; cdr3_nt: TGTGCCAGTTCCCTCGGGGCCGGGGAGCTGTTTTTT; cdr3_aa: CASSLGAGELFF
d_call: TRBD1; clone_size: NA; j_call: TRBJ2-2; v_call: TRBV5-1; cdr3_nt: TGCGCCAGCAGCCGTGACAGGGGAAACACCGGGGAGCTGTTTTTT; cdr3_aa: CASSRDRGNTGELFF
d_call: NA; clone_size: NA; j_call: TRBJ2-2; v_call: TRBV5-1; cdr3_nt: TGCGCCAGCAGCTTGGAGGGGACCGGGGAGCTGTTTTTT; cdr3_aa: CASSLEGTGELFF
d_call: TRBD1; clone_size: NA; j_call: TRBJ2-7; v_call: TRBV10-2; cdr3_nt: TGCGCCAGCAGTGAGGCAGGGGGCAGGAACGAGCAGTACTTC; cdr3_aa: CASSEAGGRNEQYF
d_call: TRBD2; clone_size: few; j_call: TRBJ2-2; v_call: TRBV18; cdr3_nt: TGTGCCAGCTCAGTGGCTAGCGGTGTAACCGGGGAGCTGTTTTTT; cdr3_aa: CASSVASGVTGELFF
d_call: NA; clone_size: NA; j_call: TRBJ1-1; v_call: TRBV3-1/TRBV3-2; cdr3_nt: TGTGCCAGCAGCCTAAGACCAGGCACTAACACTGAAGCTTTCTTT; cdr3_aa: CASSLRPGTNTEAFF
d_call: TRBD1; clone_size: NA; j_call: TRBJ2-7; v_call: TRBV5-5; cdr3_nt: TGTGCCAGCACCGTACAGGGGCCCTACGAGCAGTACTTC; cdr3_aa: CASTVQGPYEQYF
d_call: TRBD1; clone_size: NA; j_call: TRBJ1-1; v_call: TRBV5-1; cdr3_nt: TGCGCCAGCAGCTACGGACAGGGAGGGGCTTTCTTT; cdr3_aa: CASSYGQGGAFF
d_call: NA; clone_size: NA; j_call: TRBJ1-1; v_call: TRBV4-1; cdr3_nt: TGCGCCAGCAGCCAAGCTCCGGGGGTCTCCGGGGCTTTCTTT; cdr3_aa: CASSQAPGVSGAFF
d_call: TRBD1; clone_size: NA; j_call: TRBJ2-7; v_call: TRBV11-1; cdr3_nt: TGTGCCAGCAGCCCAGACCGGACAGGGGGTCAACAGTACTTC; cdr3_aa: CASSPDRTGGQQYF
d_call: NA; clone_size: NA; j_call: TRBJ1-2; v_call: TRBV3-1/TRBV3-2; cdr3_nt: TGTGCCAGCAGCCACCAAATGAGAGGGATTGCTGGCTACACCTTC; cdr3_aa: CASSHQMRGIAGYTF
d_call: NA; clone_size: few; j_call: TRBJ2-7; v_call: TRBV2; cdr3_nt: TGTGCCAGCAGTGAGGGCAGCCTAACATCCTACGAGCAGTACTTC; cdr3_aa: CASSEGSLTSYEQYF
d_call: TRBD1; clone_size: NA; j_call: TRBJ2-3; v_call: TRBV29-1; cdr3_nt: TGCAGCGTTGACCTGGACAGGTACACAGATACGCAGTATTTT; cdr3_aa: CSVDLDRYTDTQYF
d_call: NA; clone_size: NA; j_call: TRBJ1-3; v_call: TRBV5-4; cdr3_nt: TGTGCCAGCAGCTTGGGGACCACAGGGACTGGAAACACCATATATTTT; cdr3_aa: CASSLGTTGTGNTIYF
d_call: NA; clone_size: NA; j_call: TRBJ1-2; v_call: TRBV10-1; cdr3_nt: TGCGCCAGCAGTGAGTCGGGGAGGATCACCCAGGGCTACACCTTC; cdr3_aa: CASSESGRITQGYTF
d_call: NA; clone_size: NA; j_call: TRBJ2-1; v_call: TRBV7-9; cdr3_nt: TGTGCCAGCAGCGTCAGGGGCGGCAATGAGCAGTTCTTC; cdr3_aa: CASSVRGGNEQFF
d_call: TRBD2; clone_size: NA; j_call: TRBJ2-2; v_call: TRBV6-2/TRBV6-3; cdr3_nt: TGTGCCAGCAGTTACTCGACTAGCGGGAGAGGGGAGCTGTTTTTT; cdr3_aa: CASSYSTSGRGELFF
d_call: NA; clone_size: NA; j_call: TRBJ1-1; v_call: TRBV3-1/TRBV3-2; cdr3_nt: TGTGCCAGCAGCCAAGGGGGGGGTCGCACTGAAGCTTTCTTT; cdr3_aa: CASSQGGGRTEAFF
d_call: NA; clone_size: NA; j_call: TRBJ2-3; v_call: TRBV6-2/TRBV6-3; cdr3_nt: TGTGCCAGCAGTTACGTACTACTAGCCGGGGGCACAGATACGCAGTATTTT; cdr3_aa: CASSYVLLAGGTDTQYF
d_call: NA; clone_size: NA; j_call: TRBJ2-3; v_call: TRBV6-6; cdr3_nt: TGTGCCAGCAGTTACGAGGCAGATACGCAGTATTTT; cdr3_aa: CASSYEADTQYF
d_call: NA; clone_size: once; j_call: TRBJ2-3; v_call: TRBV10-3; cdr3_nt: TGTGCCATCACCCCAGGGAGGGGGGATACGCAGTATTTT; cdr3_aa: CAITPGRGDTQYF
d_call: TRBD2; clone_size: NA; j_call: TRBJ2-1; v_call: TRBV28; cdr3_nt: TGTGCCAGCAGTTCCATAGGAGGGCGGGAGAGTAACGAGCAGTTCTTC; cdr3_aa: CASSSIGGRESNEQFF
d_call: TRBD1; clone_size: NA; j_call: TRBJ1-1; v_call: TRBV6-5; cdr3_nt: TGTGCCAGCAGGGGCGGGACAGGGAACACTGAAGCTTTCTTT; cdr3_aa: CASRGGTGNTEAFF
d_call: TRBD1; clone_size: NA; j_call: TRBJ2-7; v_call: TRBV5-1; cdr3_nt: TGCGCCAGCAGCTTGTTGGGGACAGGGGGCGTCGAGCAGTACTTC; cdr3_aa: CASSLLGTGGVEQYF
d_call: NA; clone_size: NA; j_call: TRBJ1-4; v_call: TRBV7-9; cdr3_nt: TGTGCCAGCAGAGGTTTAGCTGGGGAAAAACTGTTTTTT; cdr3_aa: CASRGLAGEKLFF
d_call: NA; clone_size: NA; j_call: TRBJ1-4; v_call: TRBV7-2; cdr3_nt: TGTGCCAGCAGCTTAGGGTCAGTCGAAAAACTGTTTTTT; cdr3_aa: CASSLGSVEKLFF
d_call: TRBD1; clone_size: NA; j_call: TRBJ1-5; v_call: TRBV18; cdr3_nt: TGTGCCAGCTCACCCGACAGGGGAGGGAATCAGCCCCAGCATTTT; cdr3_aa: CASSPDRGGNQPQHF
d_call: TRBD2; clone_size: NA; j_call: TRBJ2-3; v_call: TRBV27; cdr3_nt: TGTGCCAGCAGTCTCGGACTAGCGGGACCGGGGGCAGATACGCAGTATTTT; cdr3_aa: CASSLGLAGPGADTQYF
d_call: TRBD1; clone_size: NA; j_call: TRBJ1-1; v_call: TRBV18; cdr3_nt: TGTGCCAGCTCACCTACCGGGACAGATTACACTGAAGCTTTCTTT; cdr3_aa: CASSPTGTDYTEAFF
d_call: NA; clone_size: NA; j_call: TRBJ2-1; v_call: TRBV19; cdr3_nt: TGTGCCAGTACCCCTGACTCATCCTACAATGAGCAGTTCTTC; cdr3_aa: CASTPDSSYNEQFF
d_call: NA; clone_size: NA; j_call: TRBJ2-3; v_call: TRBV19; cdr3_nt: TGTGCCAGTAGTATTTCGGCAGGGGCAGATACGCAGTATTTT; cdr3_aa: CASSISAGADTQYF
d_call: NA; clone_size: NA; j_call: TRBJ2-3; v_call: TRBV6-6; cdr3_nt: TGTGCCAGCTACAGGGTCGGTGCACCAGATACGCAGTATTTT; cdr3_aa: CASYRVGAPDTQYF
d_call: TRBD1; clone_size: NA; j_call: TRBJ1-1; v_call: TRBV11-2; cdr3_nt: TGTGCCAGCAGCTCACGACAGGGGGGTCACACTGAAGCTTTCTTT; cdr3_aa: CASSSRQGGHTEAFF
d_call: TRBD1; clone_size: NA; j_call: TRBJ1-1; v_call: TRBV11-2; cdr3_nt: TGTGCCAGCAGCCCGCGGCCCGGGACAGGCCACACTGAAGCTTTCTTT; cdr3_aa: CASSPRPGTGHTEAFF
d_call: NA; clone_size: once; j_call: TRBJ2-7; v_call: TRBV7-2; cdr3_nt: TGTGCCAGCAGCTTAGTTTACGGGGGGCCCTACGAGCAGTACTTC; cdr3_aa: CASSLVYGGPYEQYF
d_call: NA; clone_size: NA; j_call: TRBJ1-6; v_call: TRBV5-6; cdr3_nt: TGTGCCAGCAGCTTGGCAGGAGTGGGGCTCAATAATTCACCCCTCCACTTT; cdr3_aa: CASSLAGVGLNNSPLHF
d_call: NA; clone_size: NA; j_call: TRBJ1-1; v_call: TRBV19; cdr3_nt: TGTGCCAGTAAAAGGCAGGGGAACACTGAAGCTTTCTTT; cdr3_aa: CASKRQGNTEAFF
d_call: NA; clone_size: NA; j_call: TRBJ1-2; v_call: TRBV20-1; cdr3_nt: TGCAGTGCTCGAGGGGGGGATGGCTACACCTTC; cdr3_aa: CSARGGDGYTF